This T cell receptor (beta chain) was profiled in a study of lymphopenia after photon versus proton radiotherapy. Study-level findings and limits: Oligoclonal CD8+ Temra expansion after nadir drove photon patients' diversity drop. Survival link was tested only in deceased patients; proton benefit remains a possibility.

As regards this clone: Its specificity is not known.

Germline loops: CDR1 MNHNY, CDR2 SVGAGI (reference sequence). The CDR3 covers 15 residues. Unmatched junction bases numbered 3, after V lost 0 bases and J lost 5 bases. TCRdb's copy holds only in-frame clones and misses some; the assay was immunoSEQ multiplex PCR. The data hold 55,000 to 70,000 clones, with about nine tenths observed a single time. Sequencing was performed on peripheral blood, taken from a patient treated with proton-based radiotherapy. This sequence originates from a man older than 75 with esophageal cancer. The chain employs TRBV6-6 and TRBJ2-2; TRBD2 aligns across 7 bases. The chain's CDR3 is CASSYSRERTGELFF. CDR3 nucleotides: TGTGCCAGCAGTTACTCGCGGGAGAGGACCGGGGAGCTGTTTTTT.